The text below deals with one T cell receptor beta chain. Source study methods: ImmunoSEQ sequences covered only the junction and lacked quality scores; filtering therefore differed. Assay used: immunoSEQ multiplex PCR; TCRdb lists only in-frame clones, some missing. V, J and clone size derive from that table, while D and trimming were established from the DNA sequence. The sample comprises about 2.1 million clones, about 93% of which are singletons, and about 1.8% rests with the top ten. This specimen belongs to a study of shared clonotypes between healthy human individuals. CDR3 length: 16 residues. Per germline, CDR1 SGDLS and CDR2 YYNGEE. The V and J ends lost 0 bases and 2 bases, in that order; junction bases with no gene match: 7. Only CD45RO-negative cells positively selected for CCR7 counted as naive CD8 cells, so terminally differentiated effector memory CD45RA+ cells were excluded.

The source of this sequence is a man aged 18 to 29 in good health. Some clones in this sample may be carry-over from other donors' samples. Sequenced sample: naive CD8+ T cells from PBMCs. This sequence joins TRBV9 and TRBJ1-2; 7 bases are shared with TRBD1. CDR3 loop: CASSVDRRQGNYGYTF. The CDR3 region has the DNA TGTGCCAGCAGCGTAGATAGGAGACAGGGAAACTATGGCTACACCTTC.